This note documents a single T cell receptor (beta chain) sequence. This clonotype was counted only a few times. The antigen this receptor binds is unknown. There are no base qualities to consult, and no much larger clone falls within one base. The library came from 5' RACE. These reads were obtained on an Illumina HiSeq 2000. Template switching introduced a universal primer binding site; the final cDNA contained a unique molecular identifier, enabling accurate counting of TCR cDNA molecules. First-strand cDNA for TCR alpha and beta chains was synthesized from specific primers in the conserved constant-segment region. To control for contamination, every cDNA library was double barcoded, receiving both a SMART-Mk sample barcode and Illumina barcodes. TruSeq adapter sequences, together with Illumina sample barcodes, were added in two successive PCR steps. Sequencing of the TCR alpha and beta cDNA libraries was done on the Illumina HiSeq platform using custom primers. As for the original processing: Raw reads were processed with MiGEC to extract unique molecular identifiers, and MiXCR was used to determine CDR3 positions. Recombination models were inferred per individual with the repgenHMM and IGoR tools using an EM algorithm. The analysis of shared clonotypes was done with the tcR package in R, with sharing normalized by the product of cloneset sizes. Out-of-frame nonproductive sequences were analyzed to study raw recombination free of thymic and clonal selection effects. Clones were called with MiXCR by TCRdb after fastp trimmed the public reads at Q25, and only in-frame beta chains were retained. A single entry per CDR3 protein holds the most common genes and DNA from its merged rows. These V and J calls derive from TCRdb rather than the authors' analysis. The sample table holds 1.5 million to 2 million distinct CDR3 sequences, of which around 33% were seen once. The top ten clonotypes cover 0.27% of the sample.

Trimming takes 2 bases off V and 6 bases off J; junction bases not matched to a gene: 7. The germline V gene encodes CDR1 LGHDT and CDR2 YNNKEL (reference sequence). The CDR3 runs 15 amino acids, cysteine and phenylalanine included. CDR3 DNA is the only sequence kept; it has 45 bases, read in frame from the first base. Every donor was a healthy Caucasian. The data were obtained in a study of identical twins (dated by TCRdb to the mid-2010s). Notes on the research overall: To test whether fetal clonotypes persist, this study deep-sequenced TCR alpha and beta repertoires from monozygotic twins, from unrelated adults of various ages, and from cord blood. Replicate twin experiments were performed at different times using different library preparation protocols to rule out contamination. What the authors observed across the whole study: Abundant cord blood beta clonotypes carried fewer insertions; young adult naive repertoires showed a weaker similar trend, while memory repertoires showed none. Compared with coincidental sharing between unrelated individuals, out-of-frame TCR alpha sequences shared between twins showed an excess of sequences with low generation probability. Conclusions relied on cross-sectional statistical analysis, since the same donors could not be followed over many years. Excess twin sharing in beta out-of-frame sequences was weaker because fewer shared sequences lowered the signal-to-noise ratio. Out-of-frame TCR alpha sharing in monozygotic twins was systematically underestimated by recombination models, whereas sharing between unrelated individuals was in agreement with the recombination models. Invariant T cells such as MAIT and iNKT could partly confound zero-insertion analyses, although diverse VJ usage argued against such confounding for most clonotypes.

The origin of this receptor is a newborn girl in good health. The chain is encoded by TRBV3-1 joined to TRBJ2-1, with TRBD2 identical over 7 junction bases. Source material: cord blood. Here is the DNA: TGTGCCAGCAGCCAAATGGTGGGGGGGGGCAATGAGCAGTTCTTC. Translated, this gives CASSQMVGGGNEQFF.